The clone carrying this T cell receptor (beta chain) was detected only a few times. What it binds is unknown. Distinct nucleotide sequences in the sample also encode this CDR3. 13 Jbeta primers and 60 Vbeta primers were used for the PCR. Sequenced by immunoSEQ multiplex PCR; TCRdb stores in-frame clones only, minus some. The table includes under 45,000 clones, roughly 60% detected once. This sample is drawn from a study of cytomegalovirus exposure and HLA in healthy donors. Study results and limitations: Productive rates of about 87% or about 30% were seen for most TCR beta V segments in an earlier analysis.

V was pared by 1 base and J by 6 bases, with 6 bases of the junction left unmatched. Looked up from germline, CDR1 is MNHNY and CDR2 is SVGAGI (reference sequence). This CDR3 has 15 amino acids. The sample consisted of PBMCs. The receptor was derived from a human donor in good health. The rearrangement uses TRBV6-6 and TRBJ1-2, with 9 bases identical to TRBD1. CDR3 sequence reads: CASSYLQGASDGYTF. CDR3 sequence (DNA): TGTGCCAGCAGTTACTTACAGGGGGCTTCGGATGGCTACACCTTC.